What follows are 14 T cell receptor beta chains derived from one specimen sequenced in a study of blood T cell repertoires in COVID-19. Data came from immunoSEQ multiplex PCR; TCRdb stores just in-frame clones and leaves some out. The sample yields 150,000 to 200,000 clones, 85% to 95% seen once. Sequencing input: peripheral blood. Receptors were obtained from a woman between 45 and 65 years old with acute or convalescent COVID-19.

This clone was picked up one time. V and J are TRBV4-1 and TRBJ2-1, with 7 bases matching TRBD1. The CDR3 runs 13 residues. CDR1 MGHRA and CDR2 YSYEKL come from the germline V gene. J was trimmed by 6 bases and V by 5 bases; bases with no gene match: 4. The CDR3 region has the DNA TGCGCCAGCAGCATAAGGGACAGCAATGAGCAGTTCTTC. This gives the protein CASSIRDSNEQFF.

This chain uses TRBV18 with TRBJ1-2; D possibly corresponds to TRBD1 (6 bases). V was shortened by 3 bases and J by 6 bases, with 20 bases between the two germline ends. The germline CDR1 and CDR2 sequences are KGHSH and LQKENI. This CDR3 is built from 16 residues. CDR3 amino acids: CASSPTGFMFWDGYTF. DNA of the CDR3: TGTGCCAGCTCACCTACAGGGTTCATGTTTTGGGATGGCTACACCTTC.

This chain links TRBV18 with TRBJ2-2; no reliable D call. V lost 4 bases and J 5 bases, leaving 11 bases between the germline ends. Germline-derived CDR1 and CDR2 are KGHSH and LQKENI. There are 14 residues in the CDR3. The CDR3 bases are TGTGCCAGCTCACAGTCCAGGTCGACCGGGGAGCTGTTTTTT. Residues: CASSQSRSTGELFF.

This rearrangement joins TRBV25-1 to TRBJ2-2, with 11 nucleotides matching TRBD1. Germline lookup yields CDR1 MGHDK and CDR2 SYGVNS. The CDR3 totals 18 residues. V was pared by 6 bases and J by 2 bases, with 11 bases of the junction left unmatched. The CDR3 sequence is CASRAGQGAKFNTGELFF. The CDR3 DNA reads TGTGCCAGCAGGGCTGGACAGGGGGCGAAATTTAACACCGGGGAGCTGTTTTTT.

The V and J genes are TRBV12-5 and TRBJ1-5; unclear D gene. Trimming pared 0 bases from V and 2 bases from J, leaving 8 bases between. The CDR3 is made up of 15 amino acids. Germline loops: CDR1 LGHNT, CDR2 FRNRAP. CDR3 nucleotides: TGTGCTAGTGGTTTGGTGGGAGGTGGCAATCAGCCCCAGCATTTT. Translating gives CASGLVGGGNQPQHF.

This clone was seen just once. The rearrangement joins TRBV19 to TRBJ1-2; TRBD1 is a possible D gene (5 bases). This CDR3 contains 14 residues. Deletions cut 3 bases from V and 2 bases from J, with 10 bases between. Germline loops: CDR1 LNHDA, CDR2 SQIVND (reference sequence). This CDR3 reads CASSIRGNNYGYTF. CDR3 nucleotide sequence: TGTGCCAGTAGTATTAGGGGCAACAACTATGGCTACACCTTC.

The chain joins TRBV18 to TRBJ2-7; TRBD2 matches 8 bases. CDR1 and CDR2 from the germline V gene are KGHSH and LQKENI. The CDR3 is 14 amino acids. V trimming: 3 bases; J trimming: 3 bases; junction bases outside the gene matches: 4. The CDR3 DNA is TGTGCCAGCTCACCGAGCGGGAGTTTCTACGAGCAGTACTTC. It encodes CASSPSGSFYEQYF.

This chain links TRBV24-1 with TRBJ2-3; 7 bases map to TRBD1. The V gene's germline CDR1 is KGHDR and CDR2 SFDVKD. This CDR3 spans 16 amino acids. Losses at the gene ends were 0 bases for V and 2 bases for J; bases not matched to a gene: 4. The CDR3 protein is CATSDLQGQTTDTQYF. The CDR3 nucleotides read TGTGCCACCAGTGATTTGCAGGGACAGACCACAGATACGCAGTATTTT.

The chain recombines TRBV5-6 with TRBJ2-6; D unclear. The CDR3 runs 15 residues. V was clipped by 0 bases and J by 2 bases, with 6 bases between them. Germline CDR1 and CDR2: SGHDT and YYEEEE. The CDR3 sequence is CASSLATTGANVLTF. As DNA, the CDR3 is TGTGCCAGCAGCTTGGCGACAACTGGGGCCAACGTCCTGACTTTC.

The chain employs TRBV10-3 and TRBJ1-1, with D perhaps matching TRBD1 (5 bases). The CDR3 is made up of 12 amino acids. Per germline, CDR1 ENHRY and CDR2 SYGVKD. V gave up 4 bases and J gave up 5 bases, with 8 bases separating them. CDR3 region: CAISGGITEAFF. The CDR3 DNA follows: TGTGCCATCAGTGGGGGCATTACTGAAGCTTTCTTT.

The V gene is TRBV6-5, the J gene TRBJ1-2; TRBD1 agrees at 7 bases. This CDR3 spans 14 amino acids. V shed 11 bases, J shed 6 bases, and the junction held 15 bases outside the gene matches. Per the germline V gene, CDR1 is MNHEY and CDR2 is SVGAGI. The CDR3 loop is CASLSVRQGNGYTF. The CDR3 bases are TGTGCCTCCCTTTCAGTACGACAGGGTAATGGCTACACCTTC.

CDR3 DNA: TGTGCCAGCAGGGACAGAATCTACGAGCAGTACTTC. This translates into CASRDRIYEQYF. The chain links TRBV6-5 to TRBJ2-7; a possible D gene is TRBD1 (6 bases). Germline V CDR1 and CDR2: MNHEY, SVGAGI. CDR3 length: 12 residues. Trimming stripped 6 bases from V and 3 bases from J, with 9 bases between.

This sequence joins TRBV30 and TRBJ1-1; 9 bases map to TRBD1. The CDR3 loop spans 13 amino acids. Germline CDR1 GTSNPN, CDR2 SVGIG (reference sequence). V dropped 5 bases and J dropped 1; count of bases not matched to a gene: 2. Written as DNA, the CDR3 is TGTGCCTGGGGGACAGGGAGGAACACTGAAGCTTTCTTT. It encodes CAWGTGRNTEAFF.

The chain recombines TRBV7-8 with TRBJ2-7, with TRBD1 matching over 9 bases. With V trimmed by 2 bases and J by 3 bases, 5 bases remained unmatched. Germline loops: CDR1 SGHVS, CDR2 FQNEAQ. The CDR3 spans 15 residues. The CDR3 here is CASSLRDRVGYEQYF. The DNA for the CDR3 is TGTGCCAGCAGCTTACGGGACAGGGTAGGCTACGAGCAGTACTTC.